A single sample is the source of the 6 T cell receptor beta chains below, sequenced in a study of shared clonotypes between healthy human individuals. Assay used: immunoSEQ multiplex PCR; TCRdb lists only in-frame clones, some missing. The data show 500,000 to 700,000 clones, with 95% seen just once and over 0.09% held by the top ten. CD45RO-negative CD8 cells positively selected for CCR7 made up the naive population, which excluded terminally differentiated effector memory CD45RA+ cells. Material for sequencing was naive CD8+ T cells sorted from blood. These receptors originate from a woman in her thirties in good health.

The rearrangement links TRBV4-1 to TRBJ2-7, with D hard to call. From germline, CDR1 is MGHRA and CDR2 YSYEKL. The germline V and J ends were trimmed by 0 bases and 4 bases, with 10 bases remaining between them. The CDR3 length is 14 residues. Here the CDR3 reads CASSQDGTFYEQYF. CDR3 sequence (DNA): TGCGCCAGCAGCCAAGACGGAACCTTTTACGAGCAGTACTTC.

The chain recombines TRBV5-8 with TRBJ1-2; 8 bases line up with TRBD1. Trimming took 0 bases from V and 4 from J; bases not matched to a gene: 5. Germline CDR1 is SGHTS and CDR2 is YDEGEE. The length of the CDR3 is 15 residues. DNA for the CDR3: TGTGCCAGCAGCTTGGAGCGACAGGGGATCTATGGCTACACCTTC. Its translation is CASSLERQGIYGYTF.

CDR3 nucleotide sequence: TGTGCCAGCATGGACGCCGGGGCCGGGGAGCTGTTTTTT. It encodes CASMDAGAGELFF. The gene calls are TRBV28 and TRBJ2-2, with D tentatively TRBD2 (5 bases). Per germline, CDR1 MDHEN and CDR2 SYDVKM. Trimming shortened V by 7 bases and J by 6 bases, and 12 bases separated the two germline ends. This CDR3 spans 13 amino acids. Filled out from reference TRBV28 and TRBJ2-2, the complete variable domain reads DVKVTQSSRYLVKRTGEKVFLECVQDMDHENMFWYRQDPGLGLRLIYFSYDVKMKEKGDIPEGYSVSREKKERFSLILESASTNQTSMYLCASMDAGAGELFFGEGSRLTVL.

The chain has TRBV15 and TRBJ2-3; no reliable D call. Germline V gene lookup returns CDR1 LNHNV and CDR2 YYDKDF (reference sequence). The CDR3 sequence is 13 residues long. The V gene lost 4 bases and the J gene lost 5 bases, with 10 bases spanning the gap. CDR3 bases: TGTGCCACCAGCATCCAGCCGGGAGATACGCAGTATTTT. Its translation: CATSIQPGDTQYF.

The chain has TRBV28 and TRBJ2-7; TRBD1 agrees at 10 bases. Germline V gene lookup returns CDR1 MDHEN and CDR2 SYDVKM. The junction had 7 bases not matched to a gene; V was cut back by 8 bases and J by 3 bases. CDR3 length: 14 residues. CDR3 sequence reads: CASATGTGVYEQYF. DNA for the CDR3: TGTGCCAGCGCCACCGGGACAGGGGTCTACGAGCAGTACTTC.

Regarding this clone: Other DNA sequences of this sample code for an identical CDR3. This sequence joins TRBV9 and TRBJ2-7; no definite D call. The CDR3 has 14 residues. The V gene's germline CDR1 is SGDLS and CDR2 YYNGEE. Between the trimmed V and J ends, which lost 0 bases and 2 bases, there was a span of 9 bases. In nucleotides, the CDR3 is TGTGCCAGCAGCGTAGCCCCGGGTACCTACGAGCAGTACTTC. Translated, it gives CASSVAPGTYEQYF.